These 5 T cell receptor beta chains share one sample of origin, sequenced in a study of identical twins (dated by TCRdb to 2016 to 2017). Library method: 5' RACE. Sequencing relied on an Illumina HiSeq 2000. The public reads were quality trimmed at Q25 with fastp and then assembled into clones with MiXCR by TCRdb, keeping productive beta chains. Every distinct CDR3 protein forms one entry, paired with its most common genes and DNA. The sample table shows fewer than 250,000 distinct CDR3 sequences, and over 8% are seen once. Clones ranked in the top ten supply roughly 5% of the sample. What was sequenced was memory (CD45RO+) T cells sorted from blood. This specimen's cell subset or site label, per the study, means: CD45RO+ enriched T cells. Every receptor here comes from a woman aged 18-35 years in good health.

This clonotype was found a few times. The genes are TRBV19 and TRBJ2-7, with 7 bases that match TRBD1. The CDR3 loop spans 14 amino acids. The V and J ends lost 9 bases and 4 bases, in that order; junction bases with no gene match: 12. The germline V gene has CDR1 LNHDA and CDR2 SQIVND (reference sequence). The CDR3 sequence: CASPPLTGRYEQYF. The CDR3 DNA is TGTGCCAGCCCCCCTTTGACAGGGCGGTACGAGCAGTACTTC.

This clonotype was seen a few times. V is TRBV20-1 and J is TRBJ2-5; D possibly corresponds to TRBD1 (5 bases). The V end lost 0 bases, the J end lost 1 base, and 12 bases lay between the germline ends. CDR3 size: 15 residues. CDR1 DFQATT and CDR2 SNEGSKA come from the germline V gene (reference sequence). The CDR3 bases are TGCAGTGCTAGAGACCCCAGGGCTTCCCAAGAGACCCAGTACTTC. It is translated as CSARDPRASQETQYF.

This clonotype was counted many times. The genes are TRBV20-1 and TRBJ1-2; 9 bases match TRBD1. The germline V gene has CDR1 DFQATT and CDR2 SNEGSKA (reference sequence). This CDR3 has 15 amino acids. The V and J ends lost 0 bases and 7 bases, in that order; junction bases with no gene match: 9. The CDR3 loop is CSARDQTGGRSGYTF. CDR3 coding DNA: TGCAGTGCTAGAGATCAGACAGGGGGAAGAAGTGGCTACACCTTC.

This clonotype was observed a handful of times. The chain joins TRBV3-1 to TRBJ1-1; a weak D match, TRBD1 (6 bases). Germline CDR1 is LGHDT and CDR2 is YNNKEL (reference sequence). Deletions cut 3 bases from V and 0 bases from J, with 14 bases between. The CDR3 covers 16 residues. DNA for the CDR3: TGTGCCAGCAGCCACCTCAGGGGCCTCATGAACACTGAAGCTTTCTTT. Protein: CASSHLRGLMNTEAFF.

At least ten counts were recorded for this clonotype. The chain combines TRBV5-1 with TRBJ2-2; 9 positions agree with TRBD2. V dropped 5 bases and J dropped 3; count of bases not matched to a gene: 5. The length of the CDR3 is 15 residues. Germline assignment: CDR1 SGHRS and CDR2 YFSETQ. This CDR3 is CASSRIAGDTGELFF. Here the CDR3 DNA reads TGCGCCAGCAGTCGGATAGCGGGGGACACCGGGGAGCTGTTTTTT.